This passage covers 9 T cell receptor beta chains from one sample sequenced in a study of cytomegalovirus exposure and HLA in healthy donors. The study ran its PCR with 60 Vbeta and 13 Jbeta primers. The protocol was immunoSEQ multiplex PCR, while the TCRdb copy is restricted to in-frame clones and leaves out a portion. Of about 140,000 clones detected, roughly 79% appear once; the ten largest clones hold less than 3%. The sample was PBMCs. Source of these receptors: a male donor in good health and CMV-seronegative.

V usage is TRBV9 and J usage is TRBJ2-7, with D possibly matching TRBD2 (7 bases). V was shortened by 0 bases and J by 1 base, with 11 bases between the two germline ends. The CDR3 contains 15 residues. Germline CDR1 SGDLS, CDR2 YYNGEE. In DNA form, the CDR3 reads TGTGCCAGCAGCGTAGCGGGGGGCCATTCCTACGAGCAGTACTTC. It is translated as CASSVAGGHSYEQYF.

V usage is TRBV6-6 and J usage is TRBJ2-7; 7 nucleotides align to TRBD2. The ends lost 2 bases at V and 1 base at J; junction bases unmatched: 5. Germline CDR1 MNHNY, CDR2 SVGAGI (reference sequence). This CDR3 is built from 15 residues. CDR3 protein: CASSYGNGRSYEQYF. DNA for the CDR3: TGTGCCAGCAGTTACGGTAACGGGAGGTCCTACGAGCAGTACTTC.

This clone was counted once. This chain links TRBV5-1 with TRBJ2-1, with D maybe TRBD2 (5 bases). Germline CDR1 and CDR2: SGHRS and YFSETQ. V was pared by 0 bases and J by 1 base, with 14 bases between. This CDR3 has 17 residues. The CDR3 region is CASSLAVPGSSYNEQFF. The DNA for the CDR3 is TGCGCCAGCAGCTTGGCGGTCCCGGGGAGTTCCTACAATGAGCAGTTCTTC.

This clone was counted between two and nine times. V gene TRBV18 combines with J gene TRBJ1-4; no clear D gene. The CDR3 totals 17 residues. Germline CDR1 is KGHSH and CDR2 is LQKENI. Trimming took off 1 base at V and 0 bases at J, with 12 bases between the two ends. CDR3 nucleotide sequence: TGTGCCAGCTCACCACTCGGGGTGGCGCCAACTAATGAAAAACTGTTTTTT. Protein product: CASSPLGVAPTNEKLFF.

This clone has a handful of counts. This chain links TRBV5-1 with TRBJ1-4; D may be TRBD1 (6 bases). CDR3 size: 15 residues. Per the germline V gene, CDR1 is SGHRS and CDR2 is YFSETQ. The V end lost 0 bases, the J end lost 5 bases, and 11 bases lay between the germline ends. This CDR3 is CASSLARGQNEKLFF. The CDR3, as DNA: TGCGCCAGCAGCTTGGCCCGGGGACAAAATGAAAAACTGTTTTTT.

V and J are TRBV7-3 and TRBJ1-2; 12 bases are a match to TRBD1. Trimming took 3 bases from V and 9 from J; bases not matched to a gene: 5. The germline V gene encodes CDR1 SGHTA and CDR2 FQGTGA. The CDR3 is 14 residues long. The chain's CDR3 is CASSFSGQGASYTF. For the CDR3, the DNA is TGTGCCAGCAGCTTTTCGGGACAGGGGGCGAGCTACACCTTC.

This clone was picked up one time. The gene calls are TRBV5-4 and TRBJ1-1, with 7 nucleotides matching TRBD1. The CDR3 has 15 amino acids. CDR1 is SGHNT and CDR2 is YYREEE in the germline V gene (reference sequence). Trimming removed 0 bases from V and 7 bases from J; junction bases left unmatched: 9. The CDR3: CASSLERGRLVEAFF. The CDR3 region has the DNA TGTGCCAGCAGCTTGGAAAGGGGGCGCTTGGTTGAAGCTTTCTTT.

The gene calls are TRBV19 and TRBJ2-7; 7 nucleotides match TRBD1. V was clipped by 5 bases and J by 3 bases; unmatched bases: 7. From germline, CDR1 is LNHDA and CDR2 SQIVND (reference sequence). CDR3 length equals 14 residues. The CDR3 bases are TGTGCCAGTAGTTTTCAGGGGGAGTACTACGAGCAGTACTTC. This codes for CASSFQGEYYEQYF.

The V gene is TRBV30, the J gene TRBJ2-1; TRBD2 is a possible D gene (6 bases). Trimming took 3 bases from V and 2 from J, leaving 8 bases between them. Germline V gene lookup returns CDR1 GTSNPN and CDR2 SVGIG (reference sequence). The CDR3 loop spans 13 amino acids. The CDR3 spells CAWRGGTYNEQFF. Here the CDR3 DNA reads TGTGCCTGGAGGGGGGGAACCTACAATGAGCAGTTCTTC.